The entry that follows covers one T cell receptor (beta chain) sequence. What it binds is unknown. These data belong to a study of CD8+ T cells in alopecia areata. Study-wide findings and caveats: Among the top 100, expanded CD8+ clones were significantly decreased by tofacitinib, as was scalp clonality.

As for treatment: oral pan-JAK inhibitor, 5-10 mg twice daily. RNA extraction and reverse transcription yielded cDNA as sequencing template. Profiled with immunoSEQ multiplex PCR; TCRdb holds only in-frame clones, not every one. The sample lists some 130,000 clones, about half occurring once. V lost 3 bases and J 11 bases, leaving 14 bases between the germline ends. The CDR3 covers 12 residues. From germline, CDR1 is GTSNPN and CDR2 SVGIG (reference sequence). V gene TRBV30 combines with J gene TRBJ1-5, with no clear D. The TCR sequence derives from a human donor with alopecia areata. Specimen: CD4+ T cells sorted from blood, collected at week 4, from a patient treated with tofacitinib. DNA for the CDR3: TGTGCCTGGAGAGTGGGGATGGGTTCCCAGCATTTT. It yields the protein CAWRVGMGSQHF.